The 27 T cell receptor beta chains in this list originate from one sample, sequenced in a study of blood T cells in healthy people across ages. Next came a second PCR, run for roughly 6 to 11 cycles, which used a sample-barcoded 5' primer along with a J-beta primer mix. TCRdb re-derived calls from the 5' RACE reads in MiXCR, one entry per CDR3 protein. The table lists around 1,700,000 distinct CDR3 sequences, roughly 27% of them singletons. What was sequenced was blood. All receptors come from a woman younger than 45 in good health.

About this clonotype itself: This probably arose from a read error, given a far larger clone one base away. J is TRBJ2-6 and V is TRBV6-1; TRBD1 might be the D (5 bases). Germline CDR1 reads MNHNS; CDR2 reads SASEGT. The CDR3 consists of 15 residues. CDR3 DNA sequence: TGTGCCAGCAGTCCCCGGAGCTCTGGGGCCAACGTCCGGACTTTC. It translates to CASSPRSSGANVRTF.

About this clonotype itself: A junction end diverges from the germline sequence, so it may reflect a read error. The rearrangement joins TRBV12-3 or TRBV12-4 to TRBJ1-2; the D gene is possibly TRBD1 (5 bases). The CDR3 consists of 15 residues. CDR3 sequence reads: CASSFRQGFNYGHTF. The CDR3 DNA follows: TGTGCCAGCAGTTTTCGTCAGGGTTTTAACTATGGCCACACCTTC.

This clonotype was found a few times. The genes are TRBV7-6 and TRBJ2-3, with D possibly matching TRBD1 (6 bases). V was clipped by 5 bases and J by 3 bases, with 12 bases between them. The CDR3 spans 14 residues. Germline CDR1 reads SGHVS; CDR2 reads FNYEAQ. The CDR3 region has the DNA TGTGCCAGCAGCACCCAGGGGACGACAGATACGCAGTATTTT. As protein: CASSTQGTTDTQYF. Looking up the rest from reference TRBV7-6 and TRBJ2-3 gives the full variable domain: GAGVSQSPRYKVTKRGQDVALRCDPISGHVSLYWYRQALGQGPEFLTYFNYEAQQDKSGLPNDRFSAERPEGSISTLTIQRTEQRDSAMYRCASSTQGTTDTQYFGPGTRLTVL.

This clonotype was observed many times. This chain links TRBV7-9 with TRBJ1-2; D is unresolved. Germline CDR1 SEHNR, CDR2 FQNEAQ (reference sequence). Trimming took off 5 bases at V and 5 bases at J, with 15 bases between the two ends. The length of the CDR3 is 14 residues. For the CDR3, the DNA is TGTGCCAGCAGCGCGCTTTGGAACAGATATGGCTACACCTTC. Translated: CASSALWNRYGYTF.

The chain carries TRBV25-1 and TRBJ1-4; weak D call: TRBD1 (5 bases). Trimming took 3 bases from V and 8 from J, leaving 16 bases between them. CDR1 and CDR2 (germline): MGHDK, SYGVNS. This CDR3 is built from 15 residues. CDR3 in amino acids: CASSDYGTGTEKLFF. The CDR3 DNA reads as TGTGCCAGCAGTGACTATGGGACCGGGACCGAAAAACTGTTTTTT.

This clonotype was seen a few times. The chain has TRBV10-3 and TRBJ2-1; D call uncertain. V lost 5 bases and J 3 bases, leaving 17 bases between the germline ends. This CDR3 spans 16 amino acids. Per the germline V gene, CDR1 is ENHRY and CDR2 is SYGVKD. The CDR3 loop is CAISPQIMSFYNEQFF. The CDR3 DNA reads TGTGCCATCAGTCCACAGATAATGAGCTTCTACAATGAGCAGTTCTTC.

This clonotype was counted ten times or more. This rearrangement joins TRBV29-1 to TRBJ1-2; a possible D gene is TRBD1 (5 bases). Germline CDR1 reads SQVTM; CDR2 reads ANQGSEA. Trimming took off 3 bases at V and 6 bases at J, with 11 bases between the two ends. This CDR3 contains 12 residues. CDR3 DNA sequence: TGCAGCGTTGACCAGGGAGGGAATGGCTACACCTTC. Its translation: CSVDQGGNGYTF.

Written as DNA, the CDR3 is TGTGCCGCTGCCGGGTCAACTAATGAAAAACTGTTTTTT. This sequence encodes CAAAGSTNEKLFF. This rearrangement joins TRBV7-9 to TRBJ1-4; no firm D call. V was trimmed by 11 bases and J by 0 bases, leaving 10 bases between them. Germline CDR1 is SEHNR and CDR2 is FQNEAQ (reference sequence). The CDR3 spans 13 residues.

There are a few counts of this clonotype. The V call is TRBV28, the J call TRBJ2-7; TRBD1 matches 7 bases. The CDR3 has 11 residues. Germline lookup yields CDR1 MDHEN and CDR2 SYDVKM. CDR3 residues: CEKGATYEQYF. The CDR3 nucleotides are TGTGAGAAGGGGGCAACGTACGAGCAGTACTTC.

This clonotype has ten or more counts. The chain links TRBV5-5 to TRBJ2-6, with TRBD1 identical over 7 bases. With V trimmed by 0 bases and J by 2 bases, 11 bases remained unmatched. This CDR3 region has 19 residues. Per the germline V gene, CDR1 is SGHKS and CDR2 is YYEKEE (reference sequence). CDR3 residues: CASSLDRQGESTGANVLTF. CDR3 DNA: TGTGCCAGCAGCTTGGATCGGCAGGGGGAATCGACTGGGGCCAACGTCCTGACTTTC.

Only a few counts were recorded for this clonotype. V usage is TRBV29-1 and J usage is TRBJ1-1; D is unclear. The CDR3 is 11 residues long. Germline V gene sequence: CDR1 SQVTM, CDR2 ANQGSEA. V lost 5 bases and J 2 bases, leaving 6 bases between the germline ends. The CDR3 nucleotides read TGCAGCGTTCCTGCAAACACTGAAGCTTTCTTT. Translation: CSVPANTEAFF.

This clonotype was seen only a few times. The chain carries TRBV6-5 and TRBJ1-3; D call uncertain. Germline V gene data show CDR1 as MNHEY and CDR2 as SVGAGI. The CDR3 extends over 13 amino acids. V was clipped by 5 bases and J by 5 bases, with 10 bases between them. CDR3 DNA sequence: TGTGCCAGCAGTACCCTTACACGAAACACCATATATTTT. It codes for CASSTLTRNTIYF.

The CDR3 DNA reads as TGTGCCAGCACCCCGAAGGACAGGGACCACGAGCAGTACTTC. This codes for CASTPKDRDHEQYF. The chain couples TRBV11-2 to TRBJ2-7; 8 bases align to TRBD1. The CDR3 is 14 amino acids. The V segment lost 7 bases and the J segment 5 bases; nucleotides outside the gene matches: 10. Germline CDR1 SGHAT, CDR2 FQNNGV.

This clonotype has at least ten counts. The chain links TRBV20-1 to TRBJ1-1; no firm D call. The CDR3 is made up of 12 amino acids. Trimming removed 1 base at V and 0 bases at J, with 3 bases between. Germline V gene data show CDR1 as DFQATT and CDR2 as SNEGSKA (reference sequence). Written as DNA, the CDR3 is TGCAGTGCTAGAGGTGTGAACACTGAAGCTTTCTTT. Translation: CSARGVNTEAFF.

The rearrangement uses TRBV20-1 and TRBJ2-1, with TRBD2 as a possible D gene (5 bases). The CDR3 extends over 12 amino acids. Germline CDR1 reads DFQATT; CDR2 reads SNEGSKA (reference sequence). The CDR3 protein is CGTRSSYNEQFF. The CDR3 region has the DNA TGCGGTACTAGAAGCTCCTACAATGAGCAGTTCTTC.

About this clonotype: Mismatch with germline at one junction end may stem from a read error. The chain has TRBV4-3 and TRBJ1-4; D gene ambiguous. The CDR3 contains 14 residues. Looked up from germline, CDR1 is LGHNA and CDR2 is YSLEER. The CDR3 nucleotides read TGCGCCGGCAGCCAAGGACTTATGAATGAAAAACTGTTTTTT. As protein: CAGSQGLMNEKLFF.

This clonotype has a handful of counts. CDR3 residues: CASSPGTSGRAFDTEQFF. CDR3 bases: TGTGCCAGCAGTCCCGGGACTAGCGGGAGGGCCTTCGATACTGAGCAGTTCTTC. This chain connects TRBV6-2 or TRBV6-3 to TRBJ2-1; TRBD2 agrees at 16 bases. There are 18 residues in the CDR3. V shed 5 bases, J shed 9 bases, and the junction held 13 bases outside the gene matches. Germline assignment: CDR1 MNHEY and CDR2 SVGEGT.

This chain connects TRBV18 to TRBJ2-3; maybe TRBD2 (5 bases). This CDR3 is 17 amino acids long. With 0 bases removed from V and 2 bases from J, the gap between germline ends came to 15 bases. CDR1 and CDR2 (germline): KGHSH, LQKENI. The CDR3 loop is CASSPPNGVTFTDTQYF. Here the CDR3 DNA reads TGTGCCAGCTCACCACCGAACGGGGTTACTTTCACAGATACGCAGTATTTT. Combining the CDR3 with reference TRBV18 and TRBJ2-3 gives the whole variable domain NAGVMQNPRHLVRRRGQEARLRCSPMKGHSHVYWYRQLPEEGLKFMVYLQKENIIDESGMPKERFSAEFPKEGPSILRIQQVVRGDSAAYFCASSPPNGVTFTDTQYFGPGTRLTVL.

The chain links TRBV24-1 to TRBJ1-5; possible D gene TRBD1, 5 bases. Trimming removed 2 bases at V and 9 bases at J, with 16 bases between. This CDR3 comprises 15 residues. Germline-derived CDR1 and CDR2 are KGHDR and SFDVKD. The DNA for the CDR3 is TGTGCCACCAGTGATTCGACAGTTCCTGAGCGGCCCCAGCATTTT. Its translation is CATSDSTVPERPQHF.

The CDR3 coding sequence is TGTGCCAGCAGGGTACAGGGGGCGCGGGAAAAACTGTTTTTT. This encodes CASRVQGAREKLFF. This sequence joins TRBV6-6 and TRBJ1-4; 9 bases align to TRBD1. From germline, CDR1 is MNHNY and CDR2 SVGAGI (reference sequence). J was trimmed by 8 bases and V by 6 bases; bases with no gene match: 7. The CDR3 loop spans 14 amino acids.

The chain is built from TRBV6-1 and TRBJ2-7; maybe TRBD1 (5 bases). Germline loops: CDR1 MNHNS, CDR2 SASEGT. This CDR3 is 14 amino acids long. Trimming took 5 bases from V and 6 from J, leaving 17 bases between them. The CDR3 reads CASSQNWGSSEQYF. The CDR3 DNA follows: TGTGCCAGCAGTCAAAACTGGGGCAGCTCCGAGCAGTACTTC.

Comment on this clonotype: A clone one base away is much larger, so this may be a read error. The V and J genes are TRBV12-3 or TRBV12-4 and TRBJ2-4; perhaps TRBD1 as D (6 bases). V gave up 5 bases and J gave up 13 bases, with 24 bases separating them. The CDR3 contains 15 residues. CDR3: CASSVRDTIAGEQYF. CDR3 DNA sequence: TGTGCCAGCAGTGTCCGGGACACTATCGCGGGTGAGCAGTACTTC.

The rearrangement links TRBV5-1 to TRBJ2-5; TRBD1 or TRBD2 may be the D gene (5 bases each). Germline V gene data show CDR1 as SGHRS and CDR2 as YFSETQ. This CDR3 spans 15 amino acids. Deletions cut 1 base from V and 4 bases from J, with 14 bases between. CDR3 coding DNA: TGCGCCAGCAGCTTGATCCAGGGCGGAGGAGAGACCCAGTACTTC. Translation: CASSLIQGGGETQYF.

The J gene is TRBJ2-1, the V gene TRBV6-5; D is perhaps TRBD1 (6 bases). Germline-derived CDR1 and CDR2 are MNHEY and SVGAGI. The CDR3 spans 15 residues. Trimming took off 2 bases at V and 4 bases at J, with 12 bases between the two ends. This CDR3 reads CASSYAGGRYNEQFF. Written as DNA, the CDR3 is TGTGCCAGCAGTTACGCTGGGGGCAGGTACAATGAGCAGTTCTTC.

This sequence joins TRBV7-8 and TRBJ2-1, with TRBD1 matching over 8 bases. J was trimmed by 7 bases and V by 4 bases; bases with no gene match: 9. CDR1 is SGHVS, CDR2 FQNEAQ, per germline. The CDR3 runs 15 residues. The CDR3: CASSSSRGLENEQFF. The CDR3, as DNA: TGTGCCAGCAGCTCCTCCAGGGGGCTGGAGAATGAGCAGTTCTTC.

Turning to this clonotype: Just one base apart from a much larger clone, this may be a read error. The CDR3 reads CSAGMDRGLGYTF. CDR3 nucleotides: TGCAGTGCTGGAATGGACAGGGGGCTCGGCTACACCTTC. The genes are TRBV20-1 and TRBJ1-2; 11 bases are shared with TRBD1. The CDR3 covers 13 residues. The V segment lost 5 bases and the J segment 8 bases; nucleotides outside the gene matches: 7. Germline lookup yields CDR1 DFQATT and CDR2 SNEGSKA (reference sequence).

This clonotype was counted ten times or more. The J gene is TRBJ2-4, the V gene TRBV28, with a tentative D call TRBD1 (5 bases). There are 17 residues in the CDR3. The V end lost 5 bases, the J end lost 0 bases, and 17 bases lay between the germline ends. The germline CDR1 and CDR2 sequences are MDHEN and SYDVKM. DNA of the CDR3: TGTGCCAGCAGTCCCCCCACGCCAGGGAAAGCCAAAAACATTCAGTACTTC. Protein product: CASSPPTPGKAKNIQYF.